This T cell receptor (beta chain) came from a study of spatial heterogeneity in lung cancer (dated by TCRdb to the late 2010s). The study in broad terms: Beta-chain transcripts were consistently detected in greater numbers than alpha-chain transcripts, which likely reflected higher beta-chain transcript abundance. In tumor regions, TCR transcript counts showed a strong correlation with a T cell transcriptional module score from matched bulk RNA-seq. In the raw uncorrected reads, each unique combination of TCR and UMI appeared on average more than ten times. TCR alpha and beta repertoires were quantitatively compared across multiple tumor regions, matched nontumor lung and blood in non-small cell lung cancer. TCR repertoire features were related to nonsynonymous mutation counts determined by whole-exome sequencing of tumor tissue. Both alpha and beta chains were TCR-sequenced in samples taken at surgery, namely 220 tumor regions, 62 to 70 matched nontumor lung samples and just over 55 PBMC samples. What the study reported, not specific to this receptor: TCR-seq was estimated to cover only approximately 7% of tumor T cells for alpha chains and 13% for beta chains. A correlation was observed between the number of expanded intratumoral alpha and beta TCRs and the tumor nonsynonymous mutation count. Additional single-cell paired TCR alpha and beta sequencing was considered necessary to confirm, at a functional level, the hypothesis that regional TCRs recognize regional mutations. Counts of ubiquitous and regional expanded TCRs correlated with counts of ubiquitous and regional nonsynonymous mutations, respectively.

The library was built by means of 5' RACE. Sequenced using a NextSeq 500. To allow correction of PCR and sequencing errors, the TCR library protocol tagged every TCR cDNA molecule with a unique molecular identifier. In the original analysis: TCR identification, UMI-based error correction and CDR3 extraction were performed with Decombinator tools. TCRs above a frequency of 2 per 1,000, corresponding to the top 1% of the tumor frequency distribution, were defined as expanded. Expanded tumor TCRs were classed as regional if statistically deemed absent (corrected P<0.05) from at least one tumor region, otherwise ubiquitous. Each repertoire was subsampled 100 times to 5,000 TCRs, after which Renyi diversity was computed with the R vegan package. CDR3 similarity networks were constructed using string-kernel similarity of amino acid triplets, with links drawn between CDR3s whose pairwise similarity was above 0.82. TCRdb cleaned the public reads at Q25 with fastp, built clones with MiXCR and kept in-frame beta chains. Rows with a matching CDR3 protein are joined into one entry that keeps the most common DNA and genes. TCRdb's processing, not the authors' own work, is the source of the V and J calls. This sample comprises about 3,000 distinct CDR3 sequences, 16% of them detected only once. 6.5% to 8.5% of the sample comes from the top ten.

As for this clonotype: The antigen it recognizes is unknown. There are no base qualities to consult, and no much larger clone falls within one base.

Explained via the paper, the time point label denotes: sample taken at primary tumor resection. Donors were 65 to 85 patients with early-stage, untreated non-small cell lung cancer from the lung TRACERx cohort. Whole RNA extracted from tumor and nontumor lung tissue, or from cryopreserved PBMC samples, was used for TCR sequencing without cell sorting. Only patients with enough RNA available from two or more tumor regions were chosen for TCR sequencing. Before selection, tumor and adjacent nontumor lung specimens were reviewed by a lung pathologist. From V the trimming removes 5 bases and from J it removes 2 bases, while the gene matches leave 8 bases of the junction unaccounted for. The CDR3 measures 16 amino acids from cysteine to phenylalanine. Of the read, only the CDR3 DNA is kept; its 48 bases are in frame from base 1. As encoded in the germline V gene (reference sequence), CDR1 is SEHNR while CDR2 is FQNEAQ.

The sequence was collected from a male donor with early-stage non-small cell lung cancer. The specimen was lung tumor tissue, collected at surgery. Recombination connected TRBV7-9 to TRBJ2-1; 8 of the junction bases match TRBD2. The sequence in DNA is TGTGCCAGCAGCCCGGGTAGCGGGGCGACCTACAATGAGCAGTTCTTC. Translated, it gives CASSPGSGATYNEQFF.